This T cell receptor beta chain was sequenced during a study of blood T cell repertoires in COVID-19. Study context: Nucleic acid was either cDNA or gDNA, and it came from T cells, B-cell-depleted T cells, or PBMCs.

Sequencing was performed with immunoSEQ multiplex PCR; in TCRdb, only in-frame clones are kept and a portion is missing. The sample includes some 200,000 clones, 84% of them seen just once. Trimming took 6 bases from V and 5 from J; bases not matched to a gene: 4. CDR3 size: 13 residues. Germline CDR1 reads SNHLY; CDR2 reads FYNNEI. The TCR sequence derives from a woman aged 60-70 years who had recovered from COVID-19. The V and J genes are TRBV2 and TRBJ1-2; TRBD1 matches 9 bases. Source material: peripheral blood. This CDR3 reads CASRGQGTYGYTF. CDR3 DNA sequence: TGTGCCAGCAGGGGACAGGGAACTTATGGCTACACCTTC. The whole variable domain, filled in from reference TRBV2 and TRBJ1-2, reads EPEVTQTPSHQVTQMGQEVILRCVPISNHLYFYWYRQILGQKVEFLVSFYNNEISEKSEIFDDQFSVERPDGSNFTLKIRSTKLEDSAMYFCASRGQGTYGYTFGSGTRLTVV.